The 7 T cell receptor beta chains listed next were all sequenced from one sample in a study of vaccination effects on CD4 cells after COVID-19. Antigen-specific CD4+ T cell clonotypes were called by their expansion after viral peptide-pool culture in ViraFEST. Scientists isolated CD4+ T cells after an approximately 10-day culture period ended. Participants were vaccinated with two doses of either the BNT162b2 or mRNA-1273 vaccine. TCRdb keeps only in-frame clones here, not all; method: immunoSEQ multiplex PCR. The profile shows about 59,000 clones, around 82% of them singletons. These receptors have no identified antigens. This specimen consisted of CD4+ T cells from PBMCs cultured with HCoV-OC43 spike peptides, obtained after COVID-19 vaccination. Subset given: HCoV-OC43 spike overlapping peptide pool stimulation. The receptors shown here come from a human donor who received a COVID-19 vaccine.

CDR3 residues: CASSHRGIPTDTQYF. CDR3 nucleotide sequence: TGTGCCAGCAGCCACCGCGGAATTCCTACAGATACGCAGTATTTT. V gene TRBV3-1 (or the pseudogene TRBV3-2) combines with J gene TRBJ2-3, with D hard to call. This CDR3 is 15 amino acids long. Germline CDR1 and CDR2: LGHDT and YNNKEL (reference sequence). V shed 3 bases and J shed 3 bases, with 13 bases lying between them.

The chain links TRBV7-2 to TRBJ2-1; D not resolved. From germline, CDR1 is SGHTA and CDR2 FQGNSA. The CDR3 is 15 amino acids. Trimming pared 2 bases from V and 8 bases from J, leaving 16 bases between. For the CDR3, the DNA is TGTGCCAGCAGCTTACAGGCAGCGTCACGGGATGAGCAGTTCTTC. Residues: CASSLQAASRDEQFF.

The CDR3 protein is CASSWNIYTQYF. As DNA, the CDR3 is TGTGCCAGCAGTTGGAACATATATACGCAGTATTTT. The gene calls are TRBV6-2 or TRBV6-3 and TRBJ2-3; the D is unclear. This CDR3 has 12 amino acids. In germline, CDR1 is MNHEY, CDR2 SVGEGT. V dropped 4 bases and J dropped 7 bases, with 9 bases sitting between them.

V usage is TRBV6-5 and J usage is TRBJ2-3; D perhaps matches TRBD1 (6 bases). V lost 8 bases to trimming and J lost 1 base, with 13 bases between them. CDR3 size: 14 residues. Germline loops: CDR1 MNHEY, CDR2 SVGAGI. The CDR3 nucleotides are TGTGCCAGCCACACAGGGCGAGGCACAGATACGCAGTATTTT. Translated: CASHTGRGTDTQYF.

This chain uses TRBV24-1 with TRBJ2-1; no definite D call. The CDR3 consists of 13 residues. The ends were cut back, 2 bases at V and 2 bases at J, with 3 bases in the middle. Germline V lookup: CDR1 KGHDR, CDR2 SFDVKD. Here the CDR3 reads CATSDSPYNEQFF. DNA of the CDR3: TGTGCCACCAGTGATTCCCCCTACAATGAGCAGTTCTTC.

The table lists this clone with a few counts. The rearrangement uses TRBV6-6 and TRBJ1-2; D is unresolved. Germline V gene lookup returns CDR1 MNHNY and CDR2 SVGAGI (reference sequence). CDR3 size: 12 residues. V dropped 4 bases and J dropped 8 bases, with 11 bases sitting between them. CDR3 region: CASSSGSRGYTF. In DNA form, the CDR3 reads TGTGCCAGCAGTTCCGGGAGTAGGGGCTACACCTTC.

The rearrangement joins TRBV29-1 to TRBJ2-5, with D maybe TRBD1 (6 bases). Germline loops: CDR1 SQVTM, CDR2 ANQGSEA. The CDR3 covers 13 residues. V was shortened by 4 bases and J by 2 bases, with 11 bases between the two germline ends. The chain's CDR3 is CSVVGRGQETQYF. CDR3 bases: TGCAGCGTTGTCGGCAGGGGACAAGAGACCCAGTACTTC. The full variable domain, rest sourced from reference TRBV29-1 and TRBJ2-5, is SAVISQKPSRDICQRGTSLTIQCQVDSQVTMMFWYRQQPGQSLTLIATANQGSEATYESGFVIDKFPISRPNLTFSTLTVSNMSPEDSSIYLCSVVGRGQETQYFGPGTRLLVL.